This T cell receptor beta chain came from a study of shared clonotypes between healthy human individuals. Study-level background: The cohort had a couple of women and three men, ages 18 to 49.

Concerning this clone itself: The antigen remains undetermined.

Trimming stripped 4 bases from V and 12 bases from J, with 20 bases between. Per germline, CDR1 SGHRS and CDR2 YFSETQ. CDR3 length: 15 amino acids. The sorted-subset replicate PCRs were given 200 ng DNA, which is some 29,000 T cell genomes. Repertoires were generated with immunoSEQ multiplex PCR, while TCRdb's copy carries only in-frame clones and drops some. This table holds roughly 1,000,000 clones, more than 75% found once. Study results and limitations: Sequencing depth was expected to affect clonotype sharing among donors.

The J gene is TRBJ2-6, the V gene TRBV5-1, with D perhaps given as TRBD1 or TRBD2 (5 bases each). The sequence derives from a man aged 18 to 30 in good health. Some clones in this sample may be carry-over from other donors' samples. Sequencing was performed on memory CD4+ T cells from PBMCs. Described subset: CD45RA-negative fraction. The CDR3 region is CASSPSGPLSGVLTF. For the CDR3, the DNA is TGCGCCAGCAGCCCGTCGGGACCGTTAAGCGGCGTCCTGACTTTC.